These T cell receptor beta chains were read from a single sample in a study of cytomegalovirus exposure and HLA in healthy donors. Only in-frame clones appear in the TCRdb table, and some are missing; sequencing was by immunoSEQ multiplex PCR. This table holds 76,000 or so clones, about 69% found once. Sample: PBMCs. These receptors were collected from a woman aged 35 to 49 in good health and CMV-seropositive. CDR3s include the opening cysteine and the closing phenylalanine or tryptophan. The D gene is left open where the match is weak.

>TRBV7-9|TRBD1
CASSWGTGGEKLFF
>TRBV19|-
CASSMVGQNLEAFF
>TRBV25-1|-
CASSARLVQYF
>TRBV6-5|-
CASSRVLHSGNTIYF
>TRBV9|-
CASSADSTGELFF
>TRBV19|TRBD1
CASSSTRTGEGGYGYTF
>TRBV6-6|-
CASSLRARSSQPQHF
>TRBV27|-
CASSVRGITEAFF
>TRBV2|TRBD1
CASSEARHTGGMNTEAFF
>TRBV4-3|-
CASSQGFDIGGGYTF
>TRBV29-1|-
CSVVPPGNAEAFF
>TRBV5-6|-
CARPKPSNQPQHF
>TRBV5-1|-
CASSSQSIGAGELFF
>TRBV7-8|-
CASSLGGGPFEPYF
>TRBV7-2|-
CASSLFGVGGYTF
>TRBV19|-
CASSRGRDSGNTIYF
>TRBV9|-
CASSVVPMQGSSNTEAFF
>TRBV6-7|TRBD2
CASTGGAHSYEQYF
>TRBV6-1|-
CASSDLRSGLNNEQFF
>TRBV29-1|TRBD2
CSVGGGEKTQYF
>TRBV7-6|-
CASSRGGWTEAFF
>TRBV7-9|TRBD1
CASRPYGGTGPDSGNEQFF
>TRBV5-6|TRBD1
CASSYRHRGSGNTIYF
>TRBV30|-
CAWSNERLYGYTF
>TRBV9|-
CASTVGGARGETQYF
>TRBV10-3|-
CAITPDRFYGYTF
>TRBV4-1|TRBD1
CASSPDRGVWEKLFF
>TRBV5-4|-
CASSSYPGSNQPQHF
>TRBV6-6|TRBD1
CASSYVERGTEEAFF
>TRBV5-5|TRBD1
CASSWDRSYEQYF
>TRBV11-2|TRBD2
CASSPTSGTYNEQFF
>TRBV27|TRBD1
CASSPWDREVTEAFF
>TRBV4-2|-
CASSRSPGTANAYEQYF
>TRBV4-3|-
CASSQDRVSDIQYF
>TRBV28|-
CASRTDRLSSYEQYF
>TRBV4-3|TRBD1
CASSQEMGQVADGYTF
>TRBV7-2|TRBD2
CASNPGGGARTQYF
>TRBV7-2|-
CASSFGQSETQYF
>TRBV4-3|-
CASSQDALNYGYTF
>TRBV4-1|TRBD1
CASSHPRTGFYYGYTF
>TRBV5-6|-
CASSRYRTPQHF
>TRBV6-6|TRBD2
CASSWSGIENYEQYF
>TRBV5-1|-
CASSLSSAETQYF
>TRBV25-1|-
CASSETQGKIGEAFF
>TRBV7-6|TRBD1
CASSTQTGTYEQYF
>TRBV6-1|-
CASRDNYEQYF
>TRBV6-5|-
CASSYGRGDEQFF
>TRBV4-2|-
CASSQVTGSSYNSPLHF
>TRBV5-5|TRBD2
CASSLDGRGVSSYEQYF
>TRBV6-5|TRBD2
CASSYSRVAGLGEQFF
>TRBV11-2|-
CASSFSNNEQFF
>TRBV30|-
CAWSLPGVGTEAFF
>TRBV4-3|-
CASSQDYGSSWYEQYF